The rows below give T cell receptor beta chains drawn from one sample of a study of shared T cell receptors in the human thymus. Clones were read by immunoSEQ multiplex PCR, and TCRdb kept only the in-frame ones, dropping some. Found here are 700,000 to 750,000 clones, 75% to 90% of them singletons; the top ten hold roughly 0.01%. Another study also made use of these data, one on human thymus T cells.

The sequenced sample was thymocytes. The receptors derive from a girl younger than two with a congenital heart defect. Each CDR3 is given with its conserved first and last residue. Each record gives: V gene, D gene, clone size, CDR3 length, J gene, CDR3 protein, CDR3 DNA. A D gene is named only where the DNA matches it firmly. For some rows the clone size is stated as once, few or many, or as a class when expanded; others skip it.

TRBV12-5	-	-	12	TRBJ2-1	CASGPTSNEQFF	TGTGCTAGTGGTCCCACTAGTAATGAGCAGTTCTTC
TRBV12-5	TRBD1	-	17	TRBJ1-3	CASGFALGDRSPNTIYF	TGTGCTAGTGGTTTCGCTCTCGGGGACAGGTCTCCAAACACCATATATTTT
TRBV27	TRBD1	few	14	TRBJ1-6	CASARGQILSPLHF	TGTGCCAGTGCCCGGGGACAGATCCTTTCACCCCTCCACTTT
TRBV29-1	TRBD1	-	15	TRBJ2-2	CSVADRVERTGELFF	TGCAGCGTAGCCGACAGGGTAGAGCGCACCGGGGAGCTGTTTTTT
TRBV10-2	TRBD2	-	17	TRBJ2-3	CASSGRTSGGPTDTQYF	TGCGCCAGCAGTGGAAGGACTAGCGGGGGACCCACAGATACGCAGTATTTT
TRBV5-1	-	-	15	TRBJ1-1	CASSLEGDQNTEAFF	TGCGCCAGCAGCTTGGAGGGGGATCAGAACACTGAAGCTTTCTTT
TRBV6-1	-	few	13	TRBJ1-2	CASSEADSYGYTF	TGTGCCAGCAGTGAAGCTGACAGCTATGGCTACACCTTC
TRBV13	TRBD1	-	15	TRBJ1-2	CASSRTGTGGYGYTF	TGTGCCAGCAGCCGAACCGGGACAGGGGGCTATGGCTACACCTTC
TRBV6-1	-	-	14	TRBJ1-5	CASPGERDHQPQHF	TGTGCCAGCCCGGGGGAAAGGGATCACCAGCCCCAGCATTTT
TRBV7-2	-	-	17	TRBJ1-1	CASSLVVRQVKNTEAFF	TGTGCCAGCAGCTTAGTGGTCAGACAGGTTAAGAACACTGAAGCTTTCTTT
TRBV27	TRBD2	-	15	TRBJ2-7	CASSLGLAVSYEQYF	TGTGCCAGCAGTTTAGGGCTAGCGGTCTCCTACGAGCAGTACTTC
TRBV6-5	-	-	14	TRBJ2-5	CASSSLGGQETQYF	TGTGCCAGCAGTTCCCTCGGGGGTCAAGAGACCCAGTACTTC
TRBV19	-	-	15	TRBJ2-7	CASSKDAGALYEQYF	TGTGCCAGTAGTAAGGATGCAGGGGCGCTCTACGAGCAGTACTTC
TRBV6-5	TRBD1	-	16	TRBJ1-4	CASSYYWGQPNEKLFF	TGTGCCAGCAGTTATTATTGGGGACAGCCAAATGAAAAACTGTTTTTT
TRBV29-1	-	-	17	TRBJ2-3	CSATGRPTFSRTDTQYF	TGCAGCGCGACTGGGAGACCTACTTTTTCACGCACAGATACGCAGTATTTT
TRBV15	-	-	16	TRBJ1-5	CATSRDNGGKDQPQHF	TGTGCCACCAGCAGAGATAATGGGGGGAAAGATCAGCCCCAGCATTTT
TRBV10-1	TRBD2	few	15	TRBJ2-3	CASSGVAGDTDTQYF	TGCGCCAGCAGTGGAGTGGCGGGGGACACAGATACGCAGTATTTT
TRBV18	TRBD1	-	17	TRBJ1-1	CASSPPGQGALDTEAFF	TGTGCCAGCTCACCACCCGGACAGGGGGCTTTGGACACTGAAGCTTTCTTT
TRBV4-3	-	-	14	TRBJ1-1	CASSYKPDRSEAFF	TGCGCCAGCAGCTACAAACCGGACAGAAGCGAAGCTTTCTTT
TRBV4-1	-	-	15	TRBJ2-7	CASSQGAKLPYEQYF	TGCGCCAGCAGCCAAGGAGCCAAGCTACCCTACGAGCAGTACTTC
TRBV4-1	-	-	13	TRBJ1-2	CASSQAVYYGYTF	TGCGCCAGCAGCCAAGCGGTCTACTATGGCTACACCTTC
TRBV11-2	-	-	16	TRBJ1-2	CASSLVAGQLNYGYTF	TGTGCCAGCAGCTTAGTTGCTGGACAGCTCAACTATGGCTACACCTTC
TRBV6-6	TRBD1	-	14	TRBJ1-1	CASRLGQGITEAFF	TGTGCCAGCAGGCTCGGACAGGGGATCACTGAAGCTTTCTTT
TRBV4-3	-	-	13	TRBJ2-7	CASSQGENYEQYF	TGCGCCAGCAGCCAAGGGGAGAATTACGAGCAGTACTTC
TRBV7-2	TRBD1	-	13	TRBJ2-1	CASSYGQDNEQFF	TGTGCCAGCAGCTACGGACAGGACAATGAGCAGTTCTTC
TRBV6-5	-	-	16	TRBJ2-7	CASSYSFGRQSYEQYF	TGTGCCAGCAGTTACTCATTCGGGAGACAGAGCTACGAGCAGTACTTC
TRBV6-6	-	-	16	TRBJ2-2	CASTQLGRGGSGELFF	TGTGCCAGCACCCAATTGGGCAGGGGCGGTTCCGGGGAGCTGTTTTTT
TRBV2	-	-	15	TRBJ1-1	CASSKRLTSSREAFF	TGTGCCAGCAGTAAACGGTTGACAAGCTCAAGAGAAGCTTTCTTT
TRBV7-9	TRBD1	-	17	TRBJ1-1	CASSPGGTGPSGTEAFF	TGTGCCAGCAGCCCAGGTGGGACAGGACCCTCGGGCACTGAAGCTTTCTTT
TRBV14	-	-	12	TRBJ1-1	CASSQDDTEAFF	TGTGCCAGCAGCCAAGACGACACTGAAGCTTTCTTT
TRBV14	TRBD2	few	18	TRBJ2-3	CASLDSGSGGPGTDTQYF	TGTGCCAGCCTCGATAGCGGGTCGGGGGGGCCCGGCACAGATACGCAGTATTTT
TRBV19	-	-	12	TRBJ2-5	CASKDSQETQYF	TGTGCCAGCAAGGACAGCCAAGAGACCCAGTACTTC
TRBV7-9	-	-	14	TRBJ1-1	CASSFRQGWTEAFF	TGTGCCAGCAGCTTCAGGCAGGGGTGGACTGAAGCTTTCTTT
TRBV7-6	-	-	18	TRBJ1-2	CASSSRGSGKLANYGYTF	TGTGCCAGCAGCTCCAGGGGAAGCGGTAAACTAGCTAACTATGGCTACACCTTC
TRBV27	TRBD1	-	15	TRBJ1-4	CASSSNGTDTLGLFF	TGTGCCAGCAGTTCCAACGGGACAGATACCTTGGGGCTGTTTTTT
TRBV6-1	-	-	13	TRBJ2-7	CASLRQGGYEQYF	TGTGCCAGCTTACGACAGGGAGGTTACGAGCAGTACTTC
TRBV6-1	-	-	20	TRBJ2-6	CASSERIGGLSISGANVLTF	TGTGCCAGCAGTGAGCGGATAGGAGGGCTAAGCATCTCTGGGGCCAACGTCCTGACTTTC
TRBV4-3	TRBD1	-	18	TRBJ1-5	CASSQEQGAPGGNQPQHF	TGCGCCAGCAGCCAGGAACAGGGGGCCCCTGGTGGCAATCAGCCCCAGCATTTT
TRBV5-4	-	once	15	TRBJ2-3	CASSLMVGHTDTQYF	TGTGCCAGCAGCTTGATGGTGGGGCACACAGATACGCAGTATTTT
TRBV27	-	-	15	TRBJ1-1	CASSHRQARDTEAFF	TGTGCCAGCAGTCACAGACAGGCGAGGGACACTGAAGCTTTCTTT
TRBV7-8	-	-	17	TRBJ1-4	CASSSEGGQGFNEKLFF	TGTGCCAGCAGCTCTGAGGGCGGGCAGGGGTTTAATGAAAAACTGTTTTTT